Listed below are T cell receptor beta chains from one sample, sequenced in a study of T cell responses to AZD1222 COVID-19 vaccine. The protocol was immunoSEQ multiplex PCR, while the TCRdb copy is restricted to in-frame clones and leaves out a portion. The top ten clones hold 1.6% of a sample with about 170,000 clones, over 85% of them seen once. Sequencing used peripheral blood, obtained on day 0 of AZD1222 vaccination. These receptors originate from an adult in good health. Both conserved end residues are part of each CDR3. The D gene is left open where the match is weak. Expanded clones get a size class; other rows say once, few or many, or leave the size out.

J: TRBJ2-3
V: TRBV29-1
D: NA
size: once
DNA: TGCAGCGTTGCGGGAGCAATCTTTGGGACAGATACGCAGTATTTT
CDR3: CSVAGAIFGTDTQYF

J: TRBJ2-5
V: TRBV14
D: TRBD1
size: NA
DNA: TGTGCCAGCAGCCCCCGGACAGGGGGCGAAGAGACCCAGTACTTC
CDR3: CASSPRTGGEETQYF

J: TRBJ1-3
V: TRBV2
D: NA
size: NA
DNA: TGTGCCAGCAGATCTGGTATGGGCTCTGGAAACACCATATATTTT
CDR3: CASRSGMGSGNTIYF

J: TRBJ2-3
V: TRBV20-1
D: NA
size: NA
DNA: TGCAGTGCTAGTGCCGGTAGCACAGATACGCAGTATTTT
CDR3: CSASAGSTDTQYF

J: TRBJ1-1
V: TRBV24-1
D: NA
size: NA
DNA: TGTGCCACCGTAGATCGGGGTTCTCCTGAAGCTTTCTTT
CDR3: CATVDRGSPEAFF

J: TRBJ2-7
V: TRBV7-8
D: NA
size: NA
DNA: TGTGCCAGCAGCTATCGCGGGGTGGGGGAGTACGAGCAGTACTTC
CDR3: CASSYRGVGEYEQYF

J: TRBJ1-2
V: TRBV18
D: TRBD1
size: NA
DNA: TGTGCCAGCTCACCACGGGCCAGGGGGCAGGACTATGGCTACACCTTC
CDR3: CASSPRARGQDYGYTF

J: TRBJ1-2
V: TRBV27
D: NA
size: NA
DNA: TGTGTCAGCAGTCCCGGCGTTAACTATGGCTACACCTTC
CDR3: CVSSPGVNYGYTF

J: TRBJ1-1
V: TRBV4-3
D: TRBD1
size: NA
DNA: TGCGCCAGCAGCCAAGATCGCAGGGGACAGATGAACACTGAAGCTTTCTTT
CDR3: CASSQDRRGQMNTEAFF

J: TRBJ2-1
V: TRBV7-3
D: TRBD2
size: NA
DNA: TGTGCCAGCAGCCTGGGACTAGCGGCCTACAATGAGCAGTTCTTC
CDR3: CASSLGLAAYNEQFF

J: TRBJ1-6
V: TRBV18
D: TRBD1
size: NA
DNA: TGTGCCAGCTCACACCAGGGGGCCAGCTCCTATAATTCACCCCTCCACTTT
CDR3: CASSHQGASSYNSPLHF

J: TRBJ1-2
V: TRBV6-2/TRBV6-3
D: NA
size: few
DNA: TGTGCCAGCAGTAACAGGGAAAACTATGGCTACACCTTC
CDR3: CASSNRENYGYTF

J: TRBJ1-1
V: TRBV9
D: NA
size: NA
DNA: TGTGCCAGCAGCCAGAGACAGGAGCCGAACACTGAAGCTTTCTTT
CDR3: CASSQRQEPNTEAFF

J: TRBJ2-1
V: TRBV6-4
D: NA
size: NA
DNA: TGTGCCAGCAGTGCATTACCGAACAATGAGCAGTTCTTC
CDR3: CASSALPNNEQFF

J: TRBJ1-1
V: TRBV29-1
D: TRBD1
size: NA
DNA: TGCAGCGTCGACAGGGGCGGGTCTGAAGCTTTCTTT
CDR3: CSVDRGGSEAFF

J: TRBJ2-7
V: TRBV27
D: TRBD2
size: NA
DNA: TGTGCCAGCAGTTGGGGGAGGGGCTACGAGCAGTACTTC
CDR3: CASSWGRGYEQYF

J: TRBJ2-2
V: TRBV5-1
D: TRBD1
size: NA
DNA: TGCGCCAGCAGCGCGGGACAGGTCACGAACACCGGGGAGCTGTTTTTT
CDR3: CASSAGQVTNTGELFF

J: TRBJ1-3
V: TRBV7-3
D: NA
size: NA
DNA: TGTGCCAGCAGCCCCCCGGGATTTTGGGGGAACACCATATATTTT
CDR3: CASSPPGFWGNTIYF

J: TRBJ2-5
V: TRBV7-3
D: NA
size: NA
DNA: TGTGCCAGCAGCCTGGGAGCGGGTGAGACCCAGTACTTC
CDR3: CASSLGAGETQYF

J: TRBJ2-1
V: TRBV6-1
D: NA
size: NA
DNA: TGTGCCAGCAGTGAATGGCGGACTGGCGCGAATAATGAGCAGTTCTTC
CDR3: CASSEWRTGANNEQFF

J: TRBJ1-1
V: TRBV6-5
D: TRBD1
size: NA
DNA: TGTGCCAGCAGTTACGACTTCAGGGGGGCTGAAGCTTTCTTT
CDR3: CASSYDFRGAEAFF

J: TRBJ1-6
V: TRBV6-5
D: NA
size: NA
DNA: TGTGCCAGCGCTGTGAGGCCGCGCGGTAATTCACCCCTCCACTTT
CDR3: CASAVRPRGNSPLHF

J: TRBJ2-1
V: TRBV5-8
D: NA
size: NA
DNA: TGTGCCAGCAGCTTGGGGCAGCCATACAATGAGCAGTTCTTC
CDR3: CASSLGQPYNEQFF

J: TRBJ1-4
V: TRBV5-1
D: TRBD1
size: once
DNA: TGCGCCAGCAGCTCCAGGGGGCACGGTAATGAAAAACTGTTTTTT
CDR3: CASSSRGHGNEKLFF

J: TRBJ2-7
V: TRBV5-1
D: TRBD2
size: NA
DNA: TGCGCCAGCAGACATCCTAGCGGGTCATCCTACGAGCAGTACTTC
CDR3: CASRHPSGSSYEQYF

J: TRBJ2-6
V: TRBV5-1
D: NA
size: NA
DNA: TGCGCCAGCAGCCGTACGGAGTCTGGGGCCAACGTCCTGACTTTC
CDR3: CASSRTESGANVLTF

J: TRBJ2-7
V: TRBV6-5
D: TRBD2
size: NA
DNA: TGTGCCAGCAGTTACTCGGCTAGCGGTGCCTACGAGCAGTACTTC
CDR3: CASSYSASGAYEQYF

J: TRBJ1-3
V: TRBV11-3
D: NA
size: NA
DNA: TGTGCCAGCAGACCGGCCAGACGGATCTCTGGAAACACCATATATTTT
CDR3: CASRPARRISGNTIYF

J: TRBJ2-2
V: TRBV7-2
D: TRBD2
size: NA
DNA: TGTGCCAGCAGCTCCCCCGGACTAGCGATCGGGGAGCTGTTTTTT
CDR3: CASSSPGLAIGELFF

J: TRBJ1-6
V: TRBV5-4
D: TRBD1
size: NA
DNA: TGTGCCAGCAGCTTAGACAGGGGAGTCGGTTCACCCCTCCACTTT
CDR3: CASSLDRGVGSPLHF

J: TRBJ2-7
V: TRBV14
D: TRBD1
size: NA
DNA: TGTGCCAGCAGCCCACCCCGGACAGGGGGCAGCTACGAGCAGTACTTC
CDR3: CASSPPRTGGSYEQYF

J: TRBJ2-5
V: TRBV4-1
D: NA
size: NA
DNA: TGCGCCAGCAGACCGAATTCACAAGAGACCCAGTACTTC
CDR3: CASRPNSQETQYF

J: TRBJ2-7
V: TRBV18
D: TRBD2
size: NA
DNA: TGTGCCAGCTCACAGGGTCCGTCGCGGGAGGGCTCCTACGAGCAGTACTTC
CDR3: CASSQGPSREGSYEQYF

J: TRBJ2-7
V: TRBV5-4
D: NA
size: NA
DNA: TGTGCCAGCAGCTCCGGCACCTACGAGCAGTACTTC
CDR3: CASSSGTYEQYF

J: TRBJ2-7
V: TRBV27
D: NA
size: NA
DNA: TGTGCCAGCTCTGGGGTGGGAAATGAGCAGTACTTC
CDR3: CASSGVGNEQYF

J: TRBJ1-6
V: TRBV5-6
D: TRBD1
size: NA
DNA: TGTGCCAGCCACAAATTGGACAGGGGTAATTCACCCCTCCACTTT
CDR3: CASHKLDRGNSPLHF

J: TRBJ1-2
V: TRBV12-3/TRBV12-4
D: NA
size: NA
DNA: TGTGCCAGCAGTTTAGGCAGTAACTATGGCTACACCTTC
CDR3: CASSLGSNYGYTF

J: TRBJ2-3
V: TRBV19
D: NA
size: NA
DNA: TGTGCCAGTAGTACTGCGGCGACGGGCCCAGATACGCAGTATTTT
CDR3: CASSTAATGPDTQYF

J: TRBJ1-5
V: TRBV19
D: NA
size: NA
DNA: TGTGCCAGTAGCACCGGGACACTACCAAATTATAGCAATCAGCCCCAGCATTTT
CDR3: CASSTGTLPNYSNQPQHF

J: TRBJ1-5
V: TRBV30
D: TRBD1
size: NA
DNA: TGTGCCTGGAGGGCCGGGACAGGGGAAGGCCAGCCCCAGCATTTT
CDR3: CAWRAGTGEGQPQHF

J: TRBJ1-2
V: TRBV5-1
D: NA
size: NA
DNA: TGCGCCAGCAGCTTAGGACGGGGCACCGGGGGTAATGGCTACACCTTC
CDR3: CASSLGRGTGGNGYTF

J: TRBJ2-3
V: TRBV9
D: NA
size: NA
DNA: TGTGCCAGCAGCGTAGCGGGTAGCGGCACAGATACGCAGTATTTT
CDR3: CASSVAGSGTDTQYF

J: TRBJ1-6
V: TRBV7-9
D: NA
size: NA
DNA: TGTGCCAGCAGCTTAGCATCCCTTCAAGCCCTCCACTTT
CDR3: CASSLASLQALHF

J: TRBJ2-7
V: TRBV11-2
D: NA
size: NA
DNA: TGTGCCAGCAGCTTAAACTCGGGACGGTTCTACGAGCAGTACTTC
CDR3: CASSLNSGRFYEQYF

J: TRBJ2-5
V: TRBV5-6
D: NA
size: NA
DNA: TGTGCCAGCAGCTTGGCGGGCCCGGAGACCCAGTACTTC
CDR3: CASSLAGPETQYF